The 20 T cell receptor beta chains reported below all come from one sample, sequenced in a study of T cell responses to AZD1222 COVID-19 vaccine. TCRdb keeps only in-frame clones here, not all; method: immunoSEQ multiplex PCR. The table includes about 93,000 clones, just over 85% detected once. Sample: peripheral blood, taken on day 0 of AZD1222 vaccination. These receptor sequences come from an adult in good health.

This chain uses TRBV5-1 with TRBJ1-2, with 9 bases matching TRBD1. CDR3 length equals 15 residues. J lost 0 bases, V lost 4 bases, and 4 bases had no gene match. Germline V gene data show CDR1 as SGHRS and CDR2 as YFSETQ. CDR3 DNA: TGCGCCAGCAGCGCGGACAGGGGCACTAACTATGGCTACACCTTC. Translating it yields CASSADRGTNYGYTF.

J is TRBJ1-5 and V is TRBV2; D is perhaps TRBD1 (5 bases). The CDR3 consists of 15 residues. Trimming took 4 bases from V and 2 from J, leaving 12 bases between them. The germline V gene encodes CDR1 SNHLY and CDR2 FYNNEI. This CDR3 is CASSGVGGGNQPQHF. CDR3 sequence (DNA): TGTGCCAGCAGTGGGGTTGGGGGTGGCAATCAGCCCCAGCATTTT.

The chain carries TRBV6-6 and TRBJ1-4, with no clear D. Trimming took 8 bases from V and 6 from J, leaving 13 bases between them. The CDR3 runs to 13 residues. Germline V gene data show CDR1 as MNHNY and CDR2 as SVGAGI (reference sequence). CDR3 sequence reads: CASGRVSDEKLFF. CDR3 bases: TGTGCCAGCGGAAGAGTGTCCGATGAAAAACTGTTTTTT.

About this clone itself: A read error is likely, as this CDR3 ends without the conserved phenylalanine or tryptophan. It is unclear where the CDR3 begins or ends on the DNA, so no DNA is shown, and the CDR3 is as TCRdb lists it. CDR3 residues: CASSLARMGPHECPP. This rearrangement joins TRBV5-5 to TRBJ2-3; TRBD1 is the table's D call and was not checked against the DNA. Counting both end residues, the CDR3 totals 15 amino acids. The germline gives CDR1 SGHKS, CDR2 YYEKEE (reference sequence).

The V call is TRBV7-2, the J call TRBJ1-6; D is unresolved. V was trimmed by 4 bases and J by 0 bases, leaving 4 bases between them. This CDR3 contains 14 residues. From germline, CDR1 is SGHTA and CDR2 FQGNSA. CDR3 sequence (DNA): TGTGCCAGCAGCTCCGACTCCTATAATTCACCCCTCCACTTT. Translating gives CASSSDSYNSPLHF.

The chain combines TRBV29-1 with TRBJ1-2; 9 bases line up with TRBD1. CDR3 length: 14 residues. The V gene end was trimmed by 5 bases and the J gene end by 5 bases; junction bases not matched to a gene: 9. CDR1 and CDR2 from the germline V gene are SQVTM and ANQGSEA. CDR3 nucleotide sequence: TGCAGCGTTCAACCGACAGGGGGTGCGTATGGCTACACCTTC. Its protein product is CSVQPTGGAYGYTF.

V gene TRBV5-1 combines with J gene TRBJ2-3; TRBD2 matches 10 bases. The CDR3 spans 15 residues. V dropped 1 base and J dropped 7; count of bases not matched to a gene: 6. Germline-derived CDR1 and CDR2 are SGHRS and YFSETQ. The CDR3 DNA reads as TGCGCCAGCAGCTTGTCACTAGCGGGATCGAATACGCAGTATTTT. This encodes CASSLSLAGSNTQYF.

Of note for this clone: The same CDR3 arises from other DNA sequences in this sample as well. This chain links TRBV28 with TRBJ2-7; 10 positions agree with TRBD2. Trimming cost V 8 bases and J 3 bases; bases outside gene matches: 10. The germline CDR1 and CDR2 sequences are MDHEN and SYDVKM. The CDR3 has 15 residues. CDR3 sequence reads: CASRPETSGNYEQYF. The CDR3, as DNA: TGTGCCAGCCGACCCGAAACTAGCGGGAACTACGAGCAGTACTTC. The full variable domain, with the rest looked up from reference TRBV28 and TRBJ2-7, is DVKVTQSSRYLVKRTGEKVFLECVQDMDHENMFWYRQDPGLGLRLIYFSYDVKMKEKGDIPEGYSVSREKKERFSLILESASTNQTSMYLCASRPETSGNYEQYFGPGTRLTVT.

The J gene is TRBJ2-3, the V gene TRBV7-2; 15 bases agree with TRBD2. After removal of 2 bases from V and 4 bases from J, the junction contained 10 bases not matched to a gene. The germline V gene encodes CDR1 SGHTA and CDR2 FQGNSA. The CDR3 covers 19 residues. CDR3 DNA: TGTGCCAGCAGCTTAAGAAGGACTAGCGGGAGGGCCGGGGCAGATACGCAGTATTTT. Protein: CASSLRRTSGRAGADTQYF.

CDR3 loop: CASSSPTGIQETQYF. The DNA for the CDR3 is TGTGCCAGCAGTTCCCCGACAGGGATCCAAGAGACCCAGTACTTC. The V call is TRBV6-2 or TRBV6-3, the J call TRBJ2-5, with 7 bases identical to TRBD1. CDR3 size: 15 residues. Germline V lookup: CDR1 MNHEY, CDR2 SVGEGT. V lost 4 bases, J lost 1 base, and 6 bases stayed unmatched.

The chain is built from TRBV7-9 and TRBJ2-5; possible D gene TRBD1, 6 bases. CDR3 length equals 14 residues. The V end lost 5 bases, the J end lost 2 bases, and 12 bases lay between the germline ends. Germline CDR1 and CDR2: SEHNR and FQNEAQ (reference sequence). The CDR3: CASSPQGKQETQYF. The CDR3 nucleotides read TGTGCCAGCAGCCCACAGGGCAAACAAGAGACCCAGTACTTC.

V usage is TRBV7-3 and J usage is TRBJ2-1; the match to TRBD2 covers 9 bases. With 5 bases clipped from V and 0 bases from J, the junction kept 5 bases outside the gene matches. The V gene's germline CDR1 is SGHTA and CDR2 FQGTGA. The CDR3 has 16 residues. Here the CDR3 reads CASSMTSGVSYNEQFF. The DNA for the CDR3 is TGTGCCAGCAGCATGACTAGCGGAGTCTCCTACAATGAGCAGTTCTTC.

This rearrangement joins TRBV5-6 to TRBJ1-5; D is uncertain. The CDR3 covers 12 residues. Germline V gene data show CDR1 as SGHDT and CDR2 as YYEEEE. Trimming took off 1 base at V and 5 bases at J, with 4 bases between the two ends. The CDR3 nucleotides read TGTGCCAGCAGCTTGAACGATCAGCCCCAGCATTTT. It yields the protein CASSLNDQPQHF. Based on the CDR3 plus reference TRBV5-6 and TRBJ1-5, the full variable domain is DAGVTQSPTHLIKTRGQQVTLRCSPKSGHDTVSWYQQALGQGPQFIFQYYEEEERQRGNFPDRFSGHQFPNYSSELNVNALLLGDSALYLCASSLNDQPQHFGDGTRLSIL.

The chain has TRBV5-1 and TRBJ2-7, with 10 bases fitting TRBD2. The CDR3 covers 15 residues. Germline V lookup: CDR1 SGHRS, CDR2 YFSETQ. V shed 3 bases, J shed 5 bases, and the junction held 8 bases outside the gene matches. The CDR3 reads CASSSSSGSPHEQYF. The CDR3, as DNA: TGCGCCAGCAGCTCCTCTAGCGGGAGTCCCCACGAGCAGTACTTC.

V gene TRBV6-5 combines with J gene TRBJ2-7; the match to TRBD1 covers 7 bases. Germline CDR1 and CDR2: MNHEY and SVGAGI. Germline trimming cut 0 bases from V and 5 bases from J; bases unmatched to any gene: 4. The CDR3 is made up of 14 amino acids. The chain's CDR3 is CASSYSSGQDEQYF. CDR3 nucleotide sequence: TGTGCCAGCAGTTACTCCAGCGGACAGGACGAGCAGTACTTC.

The J gene is TRBJ2-7, the V gene TRBV27; 7 positions match TRBD2. Trimming removed 6 bases from V and 2 bases from J; junction bases left unmatched: 4. The CDR3 runs 13 residues. CDR1 MNHEY and CDR2 SMNVEV come from the germline V gene (reference sequence). CDR3 loop: CASRKAGPYEQYF. CDR3 nucleotides: TGTGCCAGCAGAAAAGCGGGACCCTACGAGCAGTACTTC.

The chain uses TRBV2 and TRBJ1-5; D unclear. This CDR3 is built from 14 residues. Germline assignment: CDR1 SNHLY and CDR2 FYNNEI. Trimming removed 6 bases from V and 6 bases from J, with 15 bases in between. Here the CDR3 DNA reads TGTGCCAGCAGCGCCGCGGCAGGTAGTCAGCCCCAGCATTTT. This codes for CASSAAAGSQPQHF.

The V and J genes are TRBV5-1 and TRBJ2-7, with 9 bases identical to TRBD1. V was pared by 4 bases and J by 5 bases, with 10 bases of the junction left unmatched. The CDR3 covers 15 residues. Germline V gene sequence: CDR1 SGHRS, CDR2 YFSETQ. The CDR3 spells CASSTTGTGSHEQYF. The CDR3 bases are TGCGCCAGCAGCACCACCGGGACAGGGTCCCACGAGCAGTACTTC.

The genes are TRBV2 and TRBJ2-5; a possible D gene is TRBD2 (6 bases). The CDR3 has 14 residues. The germline V gene encodes CDR1 SNHLY and CDR2 FYNNEI. Trimming stripped 6 bases from V and 5 bases from J, with 16 bases between. The CDR3 region is CASRDAGWSETQYF. In nucleotides, the CDR3 is TGTGCCAGCAGAGACGCGGGGTGGTCGGAGACCCAGTACTTC.

The rearrangement joins TRBV7-9 to TRBJ2-7, with 7 nucleotides matching TRBD2. This CDR3 spans 15 amino acids. Per germline, CDR1 SEHNR and CDR2 FQNEAQ (reference sequence). V trimming: 5 bases; J trimming: 6 bases; junction bases outside the gene matches: 13. CDR3 amino acids: CASSNSGTTLSEQYF. CDR3 in DNA: TGTGCCAGCAGCAATTCCGGGACTACCCTCTCCGAGCAGTACTTC.